The entry that follows covers one T cell receptor beta chain sequence. Its recognized antigen is unknown. The junction does not match germline at one end; this may be a read error. This entry belongs to a study of CD8 T cells in Susac syndrome (dated by TCRdb to between 2018 and 2021). Notes on the research overall: The study used repertoire sequencing to test whether antigen drove CD8+ T cell activation and differentiation in Susac syndrome. Clonality of the CD8+ T cell repertoire was compared between more than 9 healthy donors, around 14 Susac syndrome patients and under 19 multiple sclerosis patients.

Via the germline V gene (reference sequence), CDR1 is SEHNR and CDR2 FQNEAQ. The CDR3 runs 12 residues from the cysteine to the phenylalanine. Left in the record is the CDR3 DNA by itself, 36 bases read in frame from the first base. Study-wide findings and limitations: The study acknowledged that relatively few individuals were included in the TCR sequencing and HLA analysis.

RNA was extracted using the RNeasy kit, and roughly 0.45 to 1 microgram was reverse transcribed with random hexamers. TCR beta CDR3 regions were amplified with the immunoSEQ multiplex PCR assay covering 54 Vbeta and 13 Jbeta segments. PCR amplification bias was corrected by using a synthetic template baseline for primer optimization and computational correction. The source study handled its data this way. Reads were assigned to V, D and J genes according to IMGT and analyzed in immunoSEQ Analyzer, with only productive sequences retained. Clonality was calculated as one minus the Shannon entropy normalized by log2 of the number of productive unique sequences. Public and private clones were assessed among the 100 most prevalent clones of each patient and control. Clones were defined as Susac-specific if absent from the healthy and MS cohorts, from some 1,000 published viral clones and from other ImmuneACCESS disease sequences. Using fastp trimming at Q25 and MiXCR clonotype assembly, TCRdb reanalyzed the public sequencing data and kept in-frame beta chains. Every entry covers one CDR3 protein and lists the most common genes and DNA from its rows. V and J calls and clone size were set by TCRdb, not the authors. For this sample the table gives about 300,000 distinct CDR3 sequences, of which around 85% were detected only once. The ten most abundant clones make up 0.21% of the sample.

Peripheral blood CD8+ and CD4+ T cells from healthy donors, Susac syndrome patients and multiple sclerosis patients were profiled by high-throughput TCR beta sequencing. Treatment-naive patients with stable or active relapsing-remitting disease fulfilling revised McDonald criteria were used as multiple sclerosis controls. CD8+ TEMRA cells were enriched by FACS, while bulk CD8+ and CD4+ T cells were purified by magnetic negative isolation. Blood was drawn into EDTA tubes, processed within 24 hours, and PBMCs were isolated by density gradient centrifugation. PBMCs intended for TCR sequencing were cryopreserved in liquid nitrogen and were subsequently thawed in a 37 degrees C water bath. The sorted or isolated CD4+, CD8+ and CD8+ TEMRA cells reached a purity of at least 90%.

The sequencing sample was made of CD8+ T cells from PBMCs. This chain joins TRBV7-9 to TRBJ2-7; the D segment cannot be called with confidence. The TCR was taken from a human donor with multiple sclerosis. The nucleotide sequence reads as follows: TGTGCCGGCAGCTTAGTCATTGCCGAGCAGTACTTC. It translates to CAGSLVIAEQYF. With the portions outside the CDR3 filled from the reference TRBV7-9 and TRBJ2-7 genes, the complete variable region becomes DTGVSQNPRHKITKRGQNVTFRCDPISEHNRLYWYRQTLGQGPEFLTYFQNEAQLEKSRLLSDRFSAERPKGSFSTLEIQRTEQGDSAMYLCAGSLVIAEQYFGPGTRLTVT.